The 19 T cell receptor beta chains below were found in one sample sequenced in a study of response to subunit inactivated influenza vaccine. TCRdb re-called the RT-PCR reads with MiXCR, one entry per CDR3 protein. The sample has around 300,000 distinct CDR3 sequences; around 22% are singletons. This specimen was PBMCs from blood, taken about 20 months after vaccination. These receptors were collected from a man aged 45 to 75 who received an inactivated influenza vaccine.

This chain's CDR3 is CSALAGPTEAFF. CDR3 sequence (DNA): TGCAGTGCGTTGGCAGGGCCCACTGAAGCTTTCTTT. V is TRBV20-1 and J is TRBJ1-1; D may be TRBD1 (5 bases). The V gene's germline CDR1 is DFQATT and CDR2 SNEGSKA (reference sequence). Trimming took 6 bases from V and 4 from J, leaving 12 bases between them. The CDR3 loop spans 12 amino acids.

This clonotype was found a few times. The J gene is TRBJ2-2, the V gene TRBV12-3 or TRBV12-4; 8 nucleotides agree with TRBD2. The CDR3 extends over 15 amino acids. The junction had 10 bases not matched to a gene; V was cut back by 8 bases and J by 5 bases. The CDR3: CASLRGGRATGELFF. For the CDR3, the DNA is TGTGCCAGCCTCCGGGGGGGGAGGGCAACCGGGGAGCTGTTTTTT.

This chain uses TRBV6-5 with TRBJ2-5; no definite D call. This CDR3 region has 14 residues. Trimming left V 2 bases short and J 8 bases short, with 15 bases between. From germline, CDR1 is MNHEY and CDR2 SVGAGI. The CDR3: CASSYPGSQGTQYF. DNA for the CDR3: TGTGCCAGCAGTTACCCGGGCAGTCAAGGAACCCAGTACTTC.

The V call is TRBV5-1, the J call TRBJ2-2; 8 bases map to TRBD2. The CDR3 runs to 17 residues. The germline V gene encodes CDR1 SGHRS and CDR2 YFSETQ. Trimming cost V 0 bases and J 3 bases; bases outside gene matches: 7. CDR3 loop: CASSLVVAGFDTGELFF. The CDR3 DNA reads TGCGCCAGCAGCTTGGTAGTAGCGGGATTTGACACCGGGGAGCTGTTTTTT.

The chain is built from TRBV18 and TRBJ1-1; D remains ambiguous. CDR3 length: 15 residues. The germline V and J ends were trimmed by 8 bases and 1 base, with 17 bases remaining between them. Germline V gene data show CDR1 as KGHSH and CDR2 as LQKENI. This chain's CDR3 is CASLPRREANTEAFF. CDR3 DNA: TGTGCCAGCCTCCCGAGACGAGAAGCGAACACTGAAGCTTTCTTT.

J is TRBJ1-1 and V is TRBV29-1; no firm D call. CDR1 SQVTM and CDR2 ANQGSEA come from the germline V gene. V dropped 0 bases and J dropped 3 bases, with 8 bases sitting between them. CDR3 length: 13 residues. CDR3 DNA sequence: TGCAGCGTTGAAGACAGGCCCTACACTGAAGCTTTCTTT. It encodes CSVEDRPYTEAFF.

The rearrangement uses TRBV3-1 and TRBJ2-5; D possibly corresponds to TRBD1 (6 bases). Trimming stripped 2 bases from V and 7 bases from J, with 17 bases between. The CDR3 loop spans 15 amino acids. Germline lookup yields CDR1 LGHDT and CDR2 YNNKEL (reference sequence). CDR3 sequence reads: CASSQSRVQGVTQYF. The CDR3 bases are TGTGCCAGCAGCCAATCCCGGGTACAGGGTGTGACCCAGTACTTC.

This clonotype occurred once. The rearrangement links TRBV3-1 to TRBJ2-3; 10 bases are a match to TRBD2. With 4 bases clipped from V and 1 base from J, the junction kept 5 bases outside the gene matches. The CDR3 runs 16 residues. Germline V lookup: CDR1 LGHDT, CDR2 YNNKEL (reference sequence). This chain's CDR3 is CASSPGGTSGTDTQYF. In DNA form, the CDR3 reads TGTGCCAGCAGCCCTGGGGGGACTAGCGGCACAGATACGCAGTATTTT.

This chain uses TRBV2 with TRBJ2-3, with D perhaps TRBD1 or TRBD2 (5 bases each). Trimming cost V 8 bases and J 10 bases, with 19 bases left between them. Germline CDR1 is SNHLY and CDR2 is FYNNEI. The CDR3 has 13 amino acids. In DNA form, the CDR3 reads TGTGCCAGCGGGACGGCGCCGTCCCTTGCGCAGTATTTT. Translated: CASGTAPSLAQYF. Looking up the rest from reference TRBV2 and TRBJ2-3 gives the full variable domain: EPEVTQTPSHQVTQMGQEVILRCVPISNHLYFYWYRQILGQKVEFLVSFYNNEISEKSEIFDDQFSVERPDGSNFTLKIRSTKLEDSAMYFCASGTAPSLAQYFGPGTRLTVL.

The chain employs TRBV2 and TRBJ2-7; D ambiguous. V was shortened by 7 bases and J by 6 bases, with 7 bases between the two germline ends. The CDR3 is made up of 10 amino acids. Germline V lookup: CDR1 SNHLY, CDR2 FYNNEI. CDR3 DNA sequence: TGTGCCAGCAATGGGCTCGAGCAGTACTTC. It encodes CASNGLEQYF.

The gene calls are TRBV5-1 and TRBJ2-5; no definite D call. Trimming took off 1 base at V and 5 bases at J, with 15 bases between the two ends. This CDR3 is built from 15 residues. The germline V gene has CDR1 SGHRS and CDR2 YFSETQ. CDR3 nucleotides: TGCGCCAGCAGCTTGACGTTTGCTCTCTCGGAGACCCAGTACTTC. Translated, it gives CASSLTFALSETQYF.

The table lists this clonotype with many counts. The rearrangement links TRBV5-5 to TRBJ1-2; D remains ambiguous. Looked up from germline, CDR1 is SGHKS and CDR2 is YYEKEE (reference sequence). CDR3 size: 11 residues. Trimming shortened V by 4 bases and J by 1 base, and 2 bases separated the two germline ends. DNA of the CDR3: TGTGCCAGCAGCCATAACTATGGCTACACCTTC. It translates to CASSHNYGYTF.

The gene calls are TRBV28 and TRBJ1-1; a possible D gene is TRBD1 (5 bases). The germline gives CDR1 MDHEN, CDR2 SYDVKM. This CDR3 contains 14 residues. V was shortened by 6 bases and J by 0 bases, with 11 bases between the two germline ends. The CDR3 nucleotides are TGTGCCAGCAGGGGGGGAGTCATGAACACTGAAGCTTTCTTT. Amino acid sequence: CASRGGVMNTEAFF. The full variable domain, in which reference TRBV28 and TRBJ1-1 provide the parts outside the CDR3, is DVKVTQSSRYLVKRTGEKVFLECVQDMDHENMFWYRQDPGLGLRLIYFSYDVKMKEKGDIPEGYSVSREKKERFSLILESASTNQTSMYLCASRGGVMNTEAFFGQGTRLTVV.

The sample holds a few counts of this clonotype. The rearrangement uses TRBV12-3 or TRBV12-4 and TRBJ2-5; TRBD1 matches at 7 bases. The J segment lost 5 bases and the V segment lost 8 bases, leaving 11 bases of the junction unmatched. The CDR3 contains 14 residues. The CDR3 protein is CASGRQGPSETQYF. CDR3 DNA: TGTGCCAGCGGACGACAGGGCCCGAGTGAGACCCAGTACTTC.

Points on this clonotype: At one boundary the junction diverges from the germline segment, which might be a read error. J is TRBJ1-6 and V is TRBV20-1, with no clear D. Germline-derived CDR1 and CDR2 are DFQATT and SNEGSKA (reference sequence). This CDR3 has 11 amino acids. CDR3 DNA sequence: TGCAGTGCTAGAGGGACCGCGGTATCGGCATTT. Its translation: CSARGTAVSAF.

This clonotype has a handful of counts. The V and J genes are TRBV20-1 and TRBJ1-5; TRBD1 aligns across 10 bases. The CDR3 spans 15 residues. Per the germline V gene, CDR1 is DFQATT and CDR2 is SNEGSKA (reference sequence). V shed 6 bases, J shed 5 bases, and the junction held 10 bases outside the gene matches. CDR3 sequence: CSAWTGGFLYQPQHF. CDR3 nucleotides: TGCAGTGCATGGACAGGGGGATTTCTGTATCAGCCCCAGCATTTT.

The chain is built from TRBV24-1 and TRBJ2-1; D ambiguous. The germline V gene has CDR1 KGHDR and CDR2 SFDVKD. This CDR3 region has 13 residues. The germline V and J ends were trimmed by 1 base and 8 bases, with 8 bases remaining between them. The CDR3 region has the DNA TGTGCCACCAGTGATTTATCGGGTGATGAGCAGTTCTTC. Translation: CATSDLSGDEQFF.

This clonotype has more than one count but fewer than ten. CDR3 sequence (DNA): TGCGCCAGCAGCTCCGGGACTAGCGGGGGAACCTACGAGCAGTACTTC. It codes for CASSSGTSGGTYEQYF. This chain joins TRBV5-1 and TRBJ2-7; 14 bases align to TRBD2. The V and J ends lost 3 bases and 2 bases, in that order; junction bases with no gene match: 4. The CDR3 covers 16 residues. Germline CDR1 reads SGHRS; CDR2 reads YFSETQ.

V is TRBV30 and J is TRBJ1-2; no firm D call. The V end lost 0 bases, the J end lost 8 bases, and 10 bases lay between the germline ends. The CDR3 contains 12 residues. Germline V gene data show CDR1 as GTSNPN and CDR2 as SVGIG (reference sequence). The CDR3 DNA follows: TGTGCCTGGAGTGTAGGAGGAGTCGGCTACACCTTC. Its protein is CAWSVGGVGYTF.